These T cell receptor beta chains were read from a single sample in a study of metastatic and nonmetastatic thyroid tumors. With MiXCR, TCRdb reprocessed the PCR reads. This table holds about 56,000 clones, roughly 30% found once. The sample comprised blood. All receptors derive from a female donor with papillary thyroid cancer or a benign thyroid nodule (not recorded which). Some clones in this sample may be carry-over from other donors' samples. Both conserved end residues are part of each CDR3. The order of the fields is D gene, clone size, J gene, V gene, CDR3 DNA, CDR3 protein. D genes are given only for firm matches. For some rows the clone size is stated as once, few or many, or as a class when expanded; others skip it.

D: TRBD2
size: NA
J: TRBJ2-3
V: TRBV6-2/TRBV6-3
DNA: TGTGCCAGCAGTTACTCCCGGACTAGGGCAGATACGCAGTATTTT
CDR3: CASSYSRTRADTQYF

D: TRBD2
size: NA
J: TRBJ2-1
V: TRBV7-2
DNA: TGTGCCAGCAGCTTTAGCGGGCCTTACAATGAGCAGTTCTTC
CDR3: CASSFSGPYNEQFF

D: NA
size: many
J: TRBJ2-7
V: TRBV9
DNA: TGTGCCAGCAGCGTAGGAATCGGGGTAGGGGAGTCCTACGAGCAGTACTTC
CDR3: CASSVGIGVGESYEQYF

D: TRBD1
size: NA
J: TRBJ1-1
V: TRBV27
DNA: TGTGCCAGCAGTTTGAGGCAGGGGGGAACTGAAGCTTTCTTT
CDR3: CASSLRQGGTEAFF

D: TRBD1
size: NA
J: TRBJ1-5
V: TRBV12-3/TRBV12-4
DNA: TGTGCCAGCAGTTTAGGGGGACAGAACAATCAGCCCCAGCATTTT
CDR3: CASSLGGQNNQPQHF

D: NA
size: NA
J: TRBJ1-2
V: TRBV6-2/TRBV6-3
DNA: TGTGCCAGCAGTTACTCTCTACAGGGTTATGGCTACACCTTC
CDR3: CASSYSLQGYGYTF

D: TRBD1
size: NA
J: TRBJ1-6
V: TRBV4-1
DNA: TGCGCCAGCAGCCAAGGACAGGGAAATTCACCCCTCCACTTT
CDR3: CASSQGQGNSPLHF

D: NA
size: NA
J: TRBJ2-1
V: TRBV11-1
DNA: TGTGCCAGCAGCTTAGCAGGGGGGTATGGTATCAATGAGCAGTTCTTC
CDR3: CASSLAGGYGINEQFF

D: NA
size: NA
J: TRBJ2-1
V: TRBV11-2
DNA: TGTGCCAGCAGCAGGGCCGGGACCCTCTCCTACAATGAGCAGTTCTTC
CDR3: CASSRAGTLSYNEQFF

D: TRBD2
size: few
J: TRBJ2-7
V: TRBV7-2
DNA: TGTGCCAGCAGCCCTGGGACTAGCGGGATCTACGAGCAGTACTTC
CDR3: CASSPGTSGIYEQYF

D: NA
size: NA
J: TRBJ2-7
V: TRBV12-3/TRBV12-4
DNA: TGTGCCAGCAGTTTAGAGCCAGCCCCCCGCGAGCAGTACTTC
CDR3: CASSLEPAPREQYF

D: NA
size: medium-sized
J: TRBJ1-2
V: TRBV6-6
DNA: TGTGCCAGCAGTTACTCGGAACAATACTATGGCTACACCTTC
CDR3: CASSYSEQYYGYTF

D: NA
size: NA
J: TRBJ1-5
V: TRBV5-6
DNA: TGTGCCAGCAGCTTGGCCCCGGATGTGCAGCCCCAGCATTTT
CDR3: CASSLAPDVQPQHF

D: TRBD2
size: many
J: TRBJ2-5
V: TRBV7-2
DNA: TGTGCCAGCAGCTTACGGGTAGCGGGGCCGGGGGAGACCCAGTACTTC
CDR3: CASSLRVAGPGETQYF

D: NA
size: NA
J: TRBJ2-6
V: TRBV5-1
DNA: TGCGCCAGCAGTCGTACAGGAGGGGGGGCCAACGTCCTGACTTTC
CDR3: CASSRTGGGANVLTF

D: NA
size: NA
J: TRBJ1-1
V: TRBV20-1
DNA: TGCAGTGCCGACTGGATTAACACTGAAGCTTTCTTT
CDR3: CSADWINTEAFF

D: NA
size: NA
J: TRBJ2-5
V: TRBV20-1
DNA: TGCAGTCCTGGAGTGCAGCGAGAGACCCAGTACTTC
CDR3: CSPGVQRETQYF

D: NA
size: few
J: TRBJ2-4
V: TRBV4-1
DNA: TGCGCCAGCAGCCAAGGCCGGGGGTTAGCCAAAAACATTCAGTACTTC
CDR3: CASSQGRGLAKNIQYF

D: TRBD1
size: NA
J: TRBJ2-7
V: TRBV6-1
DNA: TGTGCCAGCAGGAAGGACAGGGAAGGTTACGAGCAGTACTTC
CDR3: CASRKDREGYEQYF

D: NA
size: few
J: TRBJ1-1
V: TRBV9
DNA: TGTGCCAGCAGCGCCCTACGTGGCAACACTGAAGCTTTCTTT
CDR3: CASSALRGNTEAFF

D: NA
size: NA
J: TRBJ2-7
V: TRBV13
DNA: TGTGCCAGCAGCATACTGCCCCGGGGCGCCGGGGATGGGTACTTC
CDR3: CASSILPRGAGDGYF

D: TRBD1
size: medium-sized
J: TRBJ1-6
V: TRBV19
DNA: TGTGCCAGTAAGAGGGGGCAGACGAATTCACCCCTCCACTTT
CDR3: CASKRGQTNSPLHF

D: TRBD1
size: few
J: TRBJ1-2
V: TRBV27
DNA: TGTGCCAGCAGGACACTCGACAGGGCGGGCTACACCTTC
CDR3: CASRTLDRAGYTF

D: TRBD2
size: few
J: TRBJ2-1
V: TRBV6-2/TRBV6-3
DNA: TGTGCCAGCAGTTACGGGGTCGGCCAGCGGGGGAGCTCCTACAATGAGCAGTTCTTC
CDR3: CASSYGVGQRGSSYNEQFF

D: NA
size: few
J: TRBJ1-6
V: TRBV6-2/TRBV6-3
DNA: TGTGCCAGCATGACCCTTAGGGGCCCGGGCTCACCCCTCCACTTT
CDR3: CASMTLRGPGSPLHF

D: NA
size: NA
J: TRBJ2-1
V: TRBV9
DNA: TGTGCCAGCAGCGAGGACCCTACCTCCTACAATGAGCAGTTCTTC
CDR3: CASSEDPTSYNEQFF

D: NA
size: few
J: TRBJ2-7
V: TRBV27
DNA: TGTGCCAGCAGTTTATTGGATCGGTTGGGCGAGCAGTACTTC
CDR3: CASSLLDRLGEQYF

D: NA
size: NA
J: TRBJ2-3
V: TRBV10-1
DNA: TGCGCCAGCAGTGAGAATACCGGACGGACAGATACGCAGTATTTT
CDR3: CASSENTGRTDTQYF

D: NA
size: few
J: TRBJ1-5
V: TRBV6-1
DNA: TGTGCCAGCAGTGAAGGAGACGGTTTCTCTCAGCCCCAGCATTTT
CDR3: CASSEGDGFSQPQHF

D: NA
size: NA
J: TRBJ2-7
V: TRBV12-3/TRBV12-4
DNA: TGTGCCAGCAGTTTAGGGACACCTGCCGAGCAGTACTTC
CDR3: CASSLGTPAEQYF

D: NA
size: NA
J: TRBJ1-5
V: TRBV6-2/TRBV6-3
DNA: TGTGCCAGCAGAAGGACAGGCAATCAGCCCCAGCATTTT
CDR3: CASRRTGNQPQHF

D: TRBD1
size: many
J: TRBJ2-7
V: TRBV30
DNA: TGTGCCTGGTACGACCCGTATTTGACAGGGGGCCGGCAGTACTTC
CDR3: CAWYDPYLTGGRQYF

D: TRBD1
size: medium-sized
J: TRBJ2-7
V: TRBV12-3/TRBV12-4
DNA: TGTGCCAGCAGTGATTACTACAGGGGCCCGGACGAGCAGTACTTC
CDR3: CASSDYYRGPDEQYF

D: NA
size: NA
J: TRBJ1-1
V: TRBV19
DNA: TGTGCCAGTAGTATAAATCCGGCTGAAGCTTTCTTT
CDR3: CASSINPAEAFF

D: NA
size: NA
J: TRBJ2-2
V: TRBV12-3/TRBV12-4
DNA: TGTGCCAGCAGTTTAGCGCTGGTCATTGGGGAGCTGTTTTTT
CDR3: CASSLALVIGELFF

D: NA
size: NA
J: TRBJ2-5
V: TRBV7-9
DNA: TGTGCCAGCAGCAAGTTGGGGGGAATCCAAGAGACCCAGTACTTC
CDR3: CASSKLGGIQETQYF

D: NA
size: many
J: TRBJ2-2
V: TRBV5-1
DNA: TGCGCCAGCAGCTTGGTCGCGGGACCCACCACCGGGGAGCTGTTTTTT
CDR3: CASSLVAGPTTGELFF

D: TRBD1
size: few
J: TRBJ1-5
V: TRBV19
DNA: TGTGCCAGTAGTCGGGACAGGAATCAGCCCCAGCATTTT
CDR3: CASSRDRNQPQHF

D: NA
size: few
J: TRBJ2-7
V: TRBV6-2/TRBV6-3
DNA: TGTGCCAGCAGTTACTTGGGGAAGGACGAGCAGTACTTC
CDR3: CASSYLGKDEQYF

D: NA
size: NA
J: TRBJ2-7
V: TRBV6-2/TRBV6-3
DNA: TGTGCCAGCAGTGACGGGCTCTCTAGCTCCTACGAGCAGTACTTC
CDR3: CASSDGLSSSYEQYF

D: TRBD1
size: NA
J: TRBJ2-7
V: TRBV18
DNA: TGTGCCAGCTCATCCAAAACAGGGGTCTACGAGCAGTACTTC
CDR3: CASSSKTGVYEQYF

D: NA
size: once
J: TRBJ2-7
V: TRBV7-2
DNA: TGTGCCAGCAGCTTAGGAGGTCCCTCCTACGAGCAGTACTTC
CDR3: CASSLGGPSYEQYF

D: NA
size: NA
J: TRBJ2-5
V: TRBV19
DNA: TGTGCCAGTAGTATATCCGTCGGGAGATACCAAGAGACCCAGTACTTC
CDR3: CASSISVGRYQETQYF

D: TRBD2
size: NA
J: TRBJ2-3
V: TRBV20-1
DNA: TGCAGTGCTCCAGGACTAGCGGGAGCGCCCACAGATACGCAGTATTTT
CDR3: CSAPGLAGAPTDTQYF

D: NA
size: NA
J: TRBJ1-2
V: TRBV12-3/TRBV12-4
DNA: TGTGCCAGCAGTTTAAGCGGGGGGAAGAGCTACACCTTC
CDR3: CASSLSGGKSYTF

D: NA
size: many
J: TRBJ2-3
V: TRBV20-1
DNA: TGCAGTGCTAGAGATACCTCTTTAAGCACAGATACGCAGTATTTT
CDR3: CSARDTSLSTDTQYF